The sequence of this TCR beta chain was determined in a study of T cell changes during pregnancy in multiple sclerosis. Produced via immunoSEQ multiplex PCR; TCRdb's table is partial and in-frame only. In the table there are 25,000 to 35,000 clones, approximately 89% of which are singletons. CDR3 length: 14 amino acids. Deletions cut 4 bases from V and 3 bases from J, with 10 bases between. Germline V lookup: CDR1 SGHTA, CDR2 FQGNSA. Sequenced here: CD8+ T cells from peripheral blood mononuclear cells, sampled in the first trimester of pregnancy. The chain is built from TRBV7-2 and TRBJ1-5; weak D call: TRBD1 (5 bases). The source is a female donor with multiple sclerosis, enrolled in a pregnancy study. CDR3: CASSSTGSNQPQHF. The CDR3 nucleotides are TGTGCCAGCAGCTCTACAGGCTCCAATCAGCCCCAGCATTTT.